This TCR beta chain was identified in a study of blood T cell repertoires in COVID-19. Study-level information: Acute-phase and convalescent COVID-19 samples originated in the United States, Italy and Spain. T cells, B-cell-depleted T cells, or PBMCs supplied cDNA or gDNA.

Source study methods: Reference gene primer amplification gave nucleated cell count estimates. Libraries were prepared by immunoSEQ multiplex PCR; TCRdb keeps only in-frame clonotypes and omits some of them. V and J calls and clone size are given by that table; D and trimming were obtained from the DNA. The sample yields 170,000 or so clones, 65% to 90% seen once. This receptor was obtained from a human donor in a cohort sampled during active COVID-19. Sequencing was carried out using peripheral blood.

Written as DNA, the CDR3 is TGTGCCAGCAGCTTAAGGGACAGGGGGTTCGAGCAGTACTTC. Protein product: CASSLRDRGFEQYF. The rearrangement links TRBV7-9 to TRBJ2-7; the match to TRBD1 covers 11 bases. Losses at the gene ends were 2 bases for V and 6 bases for J; bases not matched to a gene: 3. The germline V gene encodes CDR1 SEHNR and CDR2 FQNEAQ (reference sequence). The CDR3 is made up of 14 amino acids.